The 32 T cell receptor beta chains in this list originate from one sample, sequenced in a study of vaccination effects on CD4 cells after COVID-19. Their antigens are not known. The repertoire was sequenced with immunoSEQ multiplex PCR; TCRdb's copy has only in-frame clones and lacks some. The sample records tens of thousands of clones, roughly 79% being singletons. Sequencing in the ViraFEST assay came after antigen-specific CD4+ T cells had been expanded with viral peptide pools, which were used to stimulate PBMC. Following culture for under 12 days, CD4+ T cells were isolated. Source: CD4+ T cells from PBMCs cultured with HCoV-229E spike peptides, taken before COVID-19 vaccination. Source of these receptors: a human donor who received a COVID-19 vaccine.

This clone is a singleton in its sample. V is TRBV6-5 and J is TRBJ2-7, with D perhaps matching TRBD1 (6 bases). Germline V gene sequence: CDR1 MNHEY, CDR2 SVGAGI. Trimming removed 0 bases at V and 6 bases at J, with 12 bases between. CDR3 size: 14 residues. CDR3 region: CASSYSQGFSEQYV. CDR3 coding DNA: TGTGCCAGCAGTTACTCCCAGGGGTTTAGCGAGCAGTACGTC.

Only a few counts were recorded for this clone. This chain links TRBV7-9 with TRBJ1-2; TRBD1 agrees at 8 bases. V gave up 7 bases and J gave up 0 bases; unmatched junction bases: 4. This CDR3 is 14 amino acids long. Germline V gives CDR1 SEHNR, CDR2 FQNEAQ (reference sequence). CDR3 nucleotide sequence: TGTGCCAGCACCAGGGGGCCTACTAACTATGGCTACACCTTC. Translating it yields CASTRGPTNYGYTF.

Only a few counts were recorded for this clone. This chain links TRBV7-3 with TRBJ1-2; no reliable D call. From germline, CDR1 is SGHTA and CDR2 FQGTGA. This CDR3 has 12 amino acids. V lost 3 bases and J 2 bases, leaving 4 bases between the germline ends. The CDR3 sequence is CASSFENYGYTF. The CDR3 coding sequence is TGTGCCAGCAGCTTTGAGAACTATGGCTACACCTTC.

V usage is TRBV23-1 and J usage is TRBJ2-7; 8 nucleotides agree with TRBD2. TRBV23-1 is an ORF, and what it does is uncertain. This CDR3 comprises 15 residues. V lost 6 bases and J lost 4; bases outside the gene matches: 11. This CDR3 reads CASSPLRGEGYEQYV. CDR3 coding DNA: TGCGCCAGCAGCCCTTTGCGGGGGGAAGGGTACGAGCAGTACGTC.

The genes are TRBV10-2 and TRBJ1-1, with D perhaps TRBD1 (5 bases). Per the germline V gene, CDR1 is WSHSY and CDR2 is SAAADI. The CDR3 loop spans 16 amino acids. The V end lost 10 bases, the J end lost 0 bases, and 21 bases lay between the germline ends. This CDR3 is CAIQRRGADVNTEAFF. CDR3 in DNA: TGCGCCATCCAGAGAAGGGGCGCAGACGTGAACACTGAAGCTTTCTTT.

The CDR3 loop is CATEGTGGTDTQYF. CDR3 coding DNA: TGTGCCACCGAAGGGACAGGGGGCACAGATACGCAGTATTTT. The rearrangement links TRBV24-1 to TRBJ2-3; 10 bases are a match to TRBD1. Germline CDR1 and CDR2: KGHDR and SFDVKD. The V and J ends lost 9 bases and 1 base, in that order; junction bases with no gene match: 3. The CDR3 has 14 amino acids.

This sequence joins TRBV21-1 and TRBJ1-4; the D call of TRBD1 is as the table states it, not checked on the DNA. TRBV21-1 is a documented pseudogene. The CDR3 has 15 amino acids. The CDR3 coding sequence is TGTGCCAGCAGCCCTCGGACAGGGGGTTATGAAAAACTGTTTTTT. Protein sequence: CASSPRTGGYEKLFF.

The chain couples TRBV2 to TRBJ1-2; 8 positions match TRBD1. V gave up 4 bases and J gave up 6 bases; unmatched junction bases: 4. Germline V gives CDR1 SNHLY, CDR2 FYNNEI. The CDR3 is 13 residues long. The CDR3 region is CASSAGGADGYTF. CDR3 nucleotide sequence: TGTGCCAGCAGTGCAGGGGGCGCTGATGGCTACACCTTC.

CDR3 amino acids: CASSFNRLTDTQYF. The CDR3 bases are TGTGCCAGCAGCTTCAACAGGTTGACAGATACGCAGTATTTT. The V call is TRBV11-3, the J call TRBJ2-3; a possible D gene is TRBD1 (5 bases). The V end was cut by 3 bases, the J end by 3 bases, with 10 bases between. The CDR3 runs 14 residues. The germline CDR1 and CDR2 sequences are SGHNT and YENEEA.

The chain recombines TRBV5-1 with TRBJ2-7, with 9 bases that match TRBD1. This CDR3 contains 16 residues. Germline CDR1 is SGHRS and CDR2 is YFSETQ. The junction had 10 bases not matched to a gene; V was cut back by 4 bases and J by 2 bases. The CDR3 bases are TGCGCCAGCAGCCGGACGAACGGACAGGGGACCTACGAGCAGTACGTC. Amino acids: CASSRTNGQGTYEQYV.

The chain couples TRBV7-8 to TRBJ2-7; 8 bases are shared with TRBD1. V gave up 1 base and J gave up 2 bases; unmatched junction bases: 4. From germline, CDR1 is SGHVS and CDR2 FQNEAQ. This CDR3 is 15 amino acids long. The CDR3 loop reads CASSLVRTGTYEQYV. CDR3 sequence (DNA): TGTGCCAGCAGCTTAGTGCGGACAGGGACCTACGAGCAGTACGTC.

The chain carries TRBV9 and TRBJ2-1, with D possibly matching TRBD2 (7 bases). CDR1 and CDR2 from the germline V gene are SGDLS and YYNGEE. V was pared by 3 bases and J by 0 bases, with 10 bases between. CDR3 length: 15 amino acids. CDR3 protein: CASSEGGGSYNEQFF. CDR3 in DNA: TGTGCCAGCAGCGAGGGGGGGGGCTCCTACAATGAGCAGTTCTTC.

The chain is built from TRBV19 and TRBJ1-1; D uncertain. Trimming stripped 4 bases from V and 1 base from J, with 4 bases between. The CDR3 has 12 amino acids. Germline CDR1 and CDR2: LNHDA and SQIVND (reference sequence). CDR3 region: CASSKGNTEAFF. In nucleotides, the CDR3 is TGTGCCAGTAGTAAGGGGAACACTGAAGCTTTCTTT.

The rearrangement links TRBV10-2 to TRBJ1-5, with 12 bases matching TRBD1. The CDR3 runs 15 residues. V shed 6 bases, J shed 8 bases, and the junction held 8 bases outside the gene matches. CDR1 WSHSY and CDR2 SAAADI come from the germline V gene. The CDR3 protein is CASSGGTGGFKPQHF. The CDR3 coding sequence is TGCGCCAGCAGCGGGGGGACAGGGGGCTTCAAGCCCCAGCATTTT.

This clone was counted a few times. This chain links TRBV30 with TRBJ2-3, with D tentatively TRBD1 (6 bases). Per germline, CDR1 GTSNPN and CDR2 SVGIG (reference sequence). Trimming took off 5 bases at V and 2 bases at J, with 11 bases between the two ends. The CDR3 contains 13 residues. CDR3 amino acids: CAWGDTNTDTQYF. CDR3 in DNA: TGTGCCTGGGGGGACACTAACACAGATACGCAGTATTTT.

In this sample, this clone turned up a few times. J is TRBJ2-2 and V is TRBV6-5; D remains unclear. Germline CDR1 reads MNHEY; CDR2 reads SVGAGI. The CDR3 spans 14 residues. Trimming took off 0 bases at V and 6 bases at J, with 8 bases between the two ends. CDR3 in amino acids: CASSYSVKPGELFF. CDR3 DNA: TGTGCCAGCAGTTACTCGGTGAAGCCCGGGGAGCTGTTTTTT.

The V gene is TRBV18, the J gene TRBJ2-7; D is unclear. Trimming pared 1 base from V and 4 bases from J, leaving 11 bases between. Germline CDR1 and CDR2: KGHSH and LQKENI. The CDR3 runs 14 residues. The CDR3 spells CASSPQGTPYEQYV. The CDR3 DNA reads TGTGCCAGCTCACCACAGGGCACCCCTTACGAGCAGTACGTC.

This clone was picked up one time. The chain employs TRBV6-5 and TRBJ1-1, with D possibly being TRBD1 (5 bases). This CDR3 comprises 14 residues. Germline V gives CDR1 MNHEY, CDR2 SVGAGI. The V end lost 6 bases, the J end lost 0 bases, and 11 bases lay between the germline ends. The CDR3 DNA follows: TGTGCCAGCAGGGGGGACGCAATGAACACTGAAGCTTTCTTT. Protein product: CASRGDAMNTEAFF.

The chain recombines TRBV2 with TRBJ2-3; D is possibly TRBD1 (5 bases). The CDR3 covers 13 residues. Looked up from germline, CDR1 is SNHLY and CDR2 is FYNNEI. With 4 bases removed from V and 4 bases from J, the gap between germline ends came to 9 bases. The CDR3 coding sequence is TGTGCCAGCAGTGGTCAGGGTGCAGATACGCAGTATTTT. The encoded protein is CASSGQGADTQYF.

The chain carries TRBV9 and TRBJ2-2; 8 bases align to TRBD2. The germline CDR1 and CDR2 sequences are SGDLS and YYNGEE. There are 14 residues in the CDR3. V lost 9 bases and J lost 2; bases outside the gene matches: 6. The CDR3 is CATSAGANTGELFF. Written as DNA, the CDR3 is TGTGCCACCTCAGCGGGGGCAAACACCGGGGAGCTGTTTTTT.

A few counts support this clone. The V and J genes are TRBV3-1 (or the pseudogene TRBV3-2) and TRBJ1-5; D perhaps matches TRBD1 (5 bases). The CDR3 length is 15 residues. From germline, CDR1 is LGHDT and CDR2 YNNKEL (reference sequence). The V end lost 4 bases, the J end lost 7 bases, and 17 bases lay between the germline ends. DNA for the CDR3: TGTGCCAGCAGCCGAAATCCTCAGGGAATCCAGCCCCAGCATTTT. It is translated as CASSRNPQGIQPQHF.

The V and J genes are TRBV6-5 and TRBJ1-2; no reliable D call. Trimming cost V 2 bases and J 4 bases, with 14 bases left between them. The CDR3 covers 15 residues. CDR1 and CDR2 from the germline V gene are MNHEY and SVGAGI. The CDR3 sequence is CASSYSLGAGYGYTF. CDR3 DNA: TGTGCCAGCAGTTACAGCTTGGGCGCCGGCTATGGCTACACCTTC.

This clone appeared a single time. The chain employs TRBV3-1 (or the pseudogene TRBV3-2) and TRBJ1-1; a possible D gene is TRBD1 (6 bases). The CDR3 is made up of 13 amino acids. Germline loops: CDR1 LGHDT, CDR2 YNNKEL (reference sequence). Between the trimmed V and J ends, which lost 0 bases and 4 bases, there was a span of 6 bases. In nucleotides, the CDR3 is TGTGCCAGCAGCCAAGAGGGGGCCACTGAAGCTTTCTTT. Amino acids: CASSQEGATEAFF.

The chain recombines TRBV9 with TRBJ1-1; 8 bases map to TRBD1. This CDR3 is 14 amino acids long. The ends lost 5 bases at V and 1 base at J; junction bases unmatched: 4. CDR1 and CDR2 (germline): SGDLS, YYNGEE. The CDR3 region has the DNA TGTGCCAGCAGTGGTACAGGGGGGAACACTGAAGCTTTCTTT. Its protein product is CASSGTGGNTEAFF. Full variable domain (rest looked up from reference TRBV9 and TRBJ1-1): DSGVTQTPKHLITATGQRVTLRCSPRSGDLSVYWYQQSLDQGLQFLIQYYNGEERAKGNILERFSAQQFPDLHSELNLSSLELGDSALYFCASSGTGGNTEAFFGQGTRLTVV.

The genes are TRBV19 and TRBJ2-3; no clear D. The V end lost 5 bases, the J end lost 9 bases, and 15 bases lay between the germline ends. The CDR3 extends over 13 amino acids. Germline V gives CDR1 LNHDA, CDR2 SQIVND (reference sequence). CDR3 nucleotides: TGTGCCAGTAGTCCCCCATTATTGGGCACGCAGTATTTT. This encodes CASSPPLLGTQYF.

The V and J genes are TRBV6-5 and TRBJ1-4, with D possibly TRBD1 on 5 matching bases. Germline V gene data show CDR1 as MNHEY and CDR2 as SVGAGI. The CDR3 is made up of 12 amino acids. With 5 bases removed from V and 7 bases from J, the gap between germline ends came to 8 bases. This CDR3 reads CASSRDGEKLFF. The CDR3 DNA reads TGTGCCAGCAGTCGGGACGGTGAAAAACTGTTTTTT.

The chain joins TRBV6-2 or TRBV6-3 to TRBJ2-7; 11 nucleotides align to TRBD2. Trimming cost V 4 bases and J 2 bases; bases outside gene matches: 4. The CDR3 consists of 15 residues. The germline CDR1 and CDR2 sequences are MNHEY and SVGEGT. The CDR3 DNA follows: TGTGCCAGCAGTTTTAGCGGGGGGGCCACCTACGAGCAGTACGTC. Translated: CASSFSGGATYEQYV.

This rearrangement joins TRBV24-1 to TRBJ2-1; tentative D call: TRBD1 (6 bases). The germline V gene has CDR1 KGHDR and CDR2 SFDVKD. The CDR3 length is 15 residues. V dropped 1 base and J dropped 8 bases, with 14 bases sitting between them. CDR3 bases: TGTGCCACCAGTGATTTAGACAGGATGGGCGATGAGCAGTTCTTC. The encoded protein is CATSDLDRMGDEQFF.

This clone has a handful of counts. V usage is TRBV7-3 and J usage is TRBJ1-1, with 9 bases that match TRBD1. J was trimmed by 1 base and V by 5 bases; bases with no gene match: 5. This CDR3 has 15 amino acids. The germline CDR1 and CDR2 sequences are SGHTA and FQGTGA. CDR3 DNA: TGTGCCAGCAGCGGAACAGGGGGCACGAACACTGAAGCTTTCTTT. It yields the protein CASSGTGGTNTEAFF.

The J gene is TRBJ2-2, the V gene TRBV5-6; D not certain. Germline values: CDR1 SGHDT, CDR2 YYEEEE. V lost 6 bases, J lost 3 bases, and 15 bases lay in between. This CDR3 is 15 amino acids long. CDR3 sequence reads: CASTRRALYTGELFF. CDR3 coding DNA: TGTGCCAGCACCCGTCGAGCTTTATACACCGGGGAGCTGTTTTTT.

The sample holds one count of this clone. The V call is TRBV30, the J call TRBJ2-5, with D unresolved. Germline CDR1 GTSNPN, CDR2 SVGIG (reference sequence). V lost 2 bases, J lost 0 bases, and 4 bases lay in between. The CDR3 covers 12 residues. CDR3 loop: CAWSLNQETQYF. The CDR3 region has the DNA TGTGCCTGGAGTTTGAACCAAGAGACCCAGTACTTC. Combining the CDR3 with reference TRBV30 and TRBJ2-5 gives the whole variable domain SQTIHQWPATLVQPVGSPLSLECTVEGTSNPNLYWYRQAAGRGLQLLFYSVGIGQISSEVPQNLSASRPQDRQFILSSKKLLLSDSGFYLCAWSLNQETQYFGPGTRLLVL.

The CDR3 loop is CASSQEWNGPETQYF. CDR3 bases: TGCGCCAGCAGCCAAGAATGGAACGGTCCAGAGACCCAGTACTTC. This sequence joins TRBV4-3 and TRBJ2-5; D remains unclear. CDR3 length: 15 residues. CDR1 is LGHNA, CDR2 YSLEER, per germline. V gave up 0 bases and J gave up 4 bases, with 12 bases separating them.